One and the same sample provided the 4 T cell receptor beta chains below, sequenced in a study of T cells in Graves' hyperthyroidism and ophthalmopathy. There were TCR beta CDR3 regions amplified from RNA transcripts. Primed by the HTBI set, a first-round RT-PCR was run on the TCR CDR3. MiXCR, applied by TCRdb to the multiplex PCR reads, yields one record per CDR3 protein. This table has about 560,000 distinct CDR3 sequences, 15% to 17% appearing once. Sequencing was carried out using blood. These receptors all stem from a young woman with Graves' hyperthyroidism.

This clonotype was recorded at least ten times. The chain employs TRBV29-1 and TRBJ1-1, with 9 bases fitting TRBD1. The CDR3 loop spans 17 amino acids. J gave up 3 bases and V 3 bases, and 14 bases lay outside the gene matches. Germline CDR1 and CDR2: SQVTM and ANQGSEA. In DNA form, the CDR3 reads TGCAGCGTTGATCCCGGGACAGGGTCCATCTTGGACACTGAAGCTTTCTTT. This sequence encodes CSVDPGTGSILDTEAFF.

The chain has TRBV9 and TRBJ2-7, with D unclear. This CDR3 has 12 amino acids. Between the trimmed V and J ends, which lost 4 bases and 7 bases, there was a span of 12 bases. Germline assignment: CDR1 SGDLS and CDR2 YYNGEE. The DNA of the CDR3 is TGTGCCAGCAGCCCAGACGTGGGAGAGCAGTACTTC. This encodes CASSPDVGEQYF.

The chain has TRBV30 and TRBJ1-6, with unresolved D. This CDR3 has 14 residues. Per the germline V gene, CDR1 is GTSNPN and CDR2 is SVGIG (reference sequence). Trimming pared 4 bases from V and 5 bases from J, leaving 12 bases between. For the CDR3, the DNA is TGTGCCTGGACCCTCCGGGTCAATAATTCACCCCTCCACTTT. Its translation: CAWTLRVNNSPLHF.

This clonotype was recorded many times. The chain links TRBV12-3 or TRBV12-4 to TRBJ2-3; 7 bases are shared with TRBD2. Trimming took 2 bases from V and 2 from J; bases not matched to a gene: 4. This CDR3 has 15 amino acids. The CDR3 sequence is CASSLTGLPTDTQYF. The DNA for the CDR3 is TGTGCCAGCAGTTTAACGGGACTACCCACAGATACGCAGTATTTT.